This T cell receptor (beta chain) was sequenced for a study of blood T cell repertoires in COVID-19. Seattle patients were enrolled during active infection and followed longitudinally. The V end lost 0 bases, the J end lost 5 bases, and 6 bases lay between the germline ends. The CDR3 totals 13 residues. Germline V gives CDR1 LNHNV, CDR2 YYDKDF (reference sequence). As handled by the study authors: Estimated nucleated cell counts came from reference gene primer amplification. The data were produced by immunoSEQ multiplex PCR, yet TCRdb's version contains in-frame clones alone and is incomplete. Clone size and V and J calls were adopted from that table, with D and trimming inferred from the DNA. The table records roughly 340,000 clones, approximately 87% of them present only once.

The clonotype comes from a woman aged 45 to 65 with COVID-19, enrolled during active disease. The chain recombines TRBV15 with TRBJ2-3, with D unclear. The specimen was peripheral blood. The CDR3 spells CATSRDRVDTQYF. The CDR3 nucleotides read TGTGCCACCAGCAGAGATCGGGTAGATACGCAGTATTTT.